This entry features one T cell receptor beta chain sequence. Its matching antigen is unknown. Germline CDR1 SQVTM, CDR2 ANQGSEA. Deletions cut 7 bases from V and 5 bases from J, with 14 bases between. This CDR3 contains 13 residues. The data stem from a study of post-analysis software for immune sequencing data. Overall study: The courses of disease that were included comprised relapsing-remitting, secondary progressive and progressive-relapsing multiple sclerosis.

Unique molecular identifiers featured in each of the TCR beta cDNA libraries. Input of roughly 1 to 11 million T cells yielded 450,000 to 550,000 cDNA molecules. TCRdb processed the PCR reads anew with MiXCR; each CDR3 protein has one entry. The sample has roughly 410,000 distinct CDR3 sequences, 30% to 45% seen once; the top ten hold around an eighth. Study-level findings and limits: Patients used a few TRBV segments, including TRBV5-6, TRBV5-1 and TRBV20-1, more often than controls. The study found significantly lower normalized Chao1 diversity in multiple sclerosis patients than in controls.

This receptor was taken from a girl aged 5-17 years with multiple sclerosis. The rearrangement links TRBV29-1 to TRBJ2-2; the D is unclear. The sequencing sample was made of blood. This CDR3 is CSASGRVTGELFF. The CDR3 DNA reads TGCAGCGCGTCTGGCAGAGTAACCGGGGAGCTGTTTTTT.